Shown below are 8 T cell receptor beta chains from a single sample sequenced in a study of blood T cell repertoires in COVID-19. Clones were read by immunoSEQ multiplex PCR, and TCRdb kept only the in-frame ones, dropping some. The sample shows about 61,000 clones, roughly three quarters of them seen only once. The specimen was peripheral blood. The receptors stem from a woman aged 70-85 years with acute or convalescent COVID-19.

The chain uses TRBV3-1 (or the pseudogene TRBV3-2) and TRBJ2-4; 8 bases line up with TRBD2. Germline CDR1 and CDR2: LGHDT and YNNKEL (reference sequence). The CDR3 has 15 amino acids. After removal of 7 bases from V and 7 bases from J, the junction contained 12 bases not matched to a gene. The CDR3 loop is CASTSAGAEGNIQYF. CDR3 sequence (DNA): TGTGCCAGCACCTCAGCGGGGGCGGAGGGGAACATTCAGTACTTC.

The sample holds many counts of this clone. V gene TRBV5-6 combines with J gene TRBJ2-7, with 10 bases aligning to TRBD1. Losses at the gene ends were 4 bases for V and 5 bases for J; bases not matched to a gene: 6. Looked up from germline, CDR1 is SGHDT and CDR2 is YYEEEE. CDR3 length: 14 amino acids. The DNA of the CDR3 is TGTGCCAGCAGCCTTAGACAGGGGGCTGACGAGCAGTACTTC. Translating it yields CASSLRQGADEQYF.

This chain connects TRBV30 to TRBJ1-4; TRBD1 matches 11 bases. CDR1 GTSNPN and CDR2 SVGIG come from the germline V gene (reference sequence). The CDR3 runs to 16 residues. Unmatched junction bases numbered 4, after V lost 0 bases and J lost 4 bases. The DNA for the CDR3 is TGTGCCTGGAGTGTTAAGGGACAGGGGGTTAATGAAAAACTGTTTTTT. Amino acid sequence: CAWSVKGQGVNEKLFF.

The chain joins TRBV7-9 to TRBJ1-6; D gene ambiguous. The CDR3 length is 13 residues. Germline CDR1 reads SEHNR; CDR2 reads FQNEAQ (reference sequence). V lost 1 base and J 10 bases, leaving 8 bases between the germline ends. The CDR3 DNA reads TGTGCCAGCAGCTTAGGCTTGGAGTCACCCCTCCACTTT. Residues: CASSLGLESPLHF.

This rearrangement joins TRBV6-2 or TRBV6-3 to TRBJ2-1, with 7 bases fitting TRBD1. The V segment lost 5 bases and the J segment 4 bases; nucleotides outside the gene matches: 5. In germline, CDR1 is MNHEY, CDR2 SVGEGT. This CDR3 region has 14 residues. The CDR3 reads CASSPGQTYNEQFF. In DNA, the CDR3 is TGTGCCAGCAGTCCGGGACAGACATACAATGAGCAGTTCTTC.

This sequence joins TRBV7-9 and TRBJ1-1; possibly TRBD1 for D (5 bases). V lost 1 base, J lost 1 base, and 10 bases lay in between. The CDR3 is 15 amino acids. The germline CDR1 and CDR2 sequences are SEHNR and FQNEAQ (reference sequence). CDR3 protein: CASSLEGFGNTEAFF. DNA for the CDR3: TGTGCCAGCAGCTTAGAGGGGTTCGGGAACACTGAAGCTTTCTTT.

The chain is built from TRBV20-1 and TRBJ1-6; 7 bases agree with TRBD1. CDR3 size: 15 residues. J lost 4 bases, V lost 3 bases, and 6 bases had no gene match. CDR1 and CDR2 from the germline V gene are DFQATT and SNEGSKA (reference sequence). The CDR3 sequence is CSASVGTDYNSPLHF. The CDR3 nucleotides read TGCAGTGCTAGTGTGGGGACAGATTATAATTCACCCCTCCACTTT.

This clone was seen just once. V gene TRBV3-1 (or the pseudogene TRBV3-2) combines with J gene TRBJ1-1, with a tentative D call TRBD1 (5 bases). With 2 bases removed from V and 2 bases from J, the gap between germline ends came to 9 bases. The V gene's germline CDR1 is LGHDT and CDR2 YNNKEL (reference sequence). CDR3 length: 14 amino acids. The CDR3 here is CASSQSTVNTEAFF. The CDR3 DNA reads TGTGCCAGCAGCCAATCGACAGTAAACACTGAAGCTTTCTTT.